The sequence of this T cell receptor beta chain was determined in a study of blood T cell repertoires in COVID-19. Study summary: Material from acute and convalescent COVID-19 was sourced from the United States, Italy and Spain.

Authors' processing steps: Reference gene primer amplification in the assay estimated nucleated cell counts. Profiling relied on immunoSEQ multiplex PCR, and the TCRdb table lists in-frame clones only, not all of them. V, J and clone size were drawn from that table, and D and trimming were deduced from the DNA. The table shows roughly 80,000 clones, with 84% occurring only once. The CDR3 spans 9 residues, counting both ends. Germline V gene lookup returns CDR1 LNHDA and CDR2 SQIVND (reference sequence). Points on this clone: The conserved phenylalanine or tryptophan normally closing the CDR3 is absent here, so this likely arose from a read error. The DNA is left out, because the CDR3 cannot be placed on it with certainty; the CDR3 is given as TCRdb lists it.

J is TRBJ2-7 and V is TRBV19; the table's D call TRBD2 went unverified against the DNA. Sequenced sample: peripheral blood. This receptor was obtained from a human donor in a cohort sampled during active COVID-19. CDR3 region: CAGGDDGSI.